This passage covers 21 T cell receptor beta chains from one sample sequenced in a study of spatial heterogeneity in lung cancer. Broader study findings: One measure, the expanded intratumoral alpha and beta TCR count, tracked tumor mutation counts.

In TCRdb, the 5' RACE reads were re-called with MiXCR into one record per CDR3 protein. The sample carries approximately 94,000 distinct CDR3 sequences, around 4.8% recorded once. Which antigens these TCRs recognize remains unknown. Regarding time point: sample taken at primary tumor resection. The sequences come from lung tumor tissue, collected at surgery. These receptors were taken from a male donor with early-stage non-small cell lung cancer.

This clonotype was recorded at least ten times. The rearrangement joins TRBV28 to TRBJ2-7, with 9 bases matching TRBD1. Germline V gene lookup returns CDR1 MDHEN and CDR2 SYDVKM. This CDR3 has 18 amino acids. J lost 4 bases, V lost 3 bases, and 16 bases had no gene match. The CDR3 reads CASSFQFTATGGLYEQYF. The CDR3, as DNA: TGTGCCAGCAGTTTTCAATTTACCGCGACAGGGGGTTTGTACGAGCAGTACTTC.

This clonotype was seen ten or more times. This rearrangement joins TRBV27 to TRBJ1-5, with 7 bases aligning to TRBD1. The CDR3 sequence is 14 residues long. Germline assignment: CDR1 MNHEY and CDR2 SMNVEV (reference sequence). The V gene end was trimmed by 5 bases and the J gene end by 3 bases; junction bases not matched to a gene: 4. CDR3 in DNA: TGTGCCAGCAGTCGGACAGGCTCCAATCAGCCCCAGCATTTT. Translation: CASSRTGSNQPQHF.

This clonotype has ten or more counts. The chain has TRBV4-1 and TRBJ1-6; possible D gene TRBD1, 6 bases. The CDR3 sequence is 16 residues long. The germline V gene encodes CDR1 MGHRA and CDR2 YSYEKL. V gave up 3 bases and J gave up 2 bases, with 11 bases separating them. DNA of the CDR3: TGCGCCAGCAGCCAGGCAGGGGTGACCTATAATTCACCCCTCCACTTT. Its protein product is CASSQAGVTYNSPLHF.

This clonotype appeared many times. The chain recombines TRBV14 with TRBJ2-7; 7 bases line up with TRBD1. The CDR3 has 15 amino acids. CDR1 and CDR2 from the germline V gene are SGHDN and FVKESK. V gave up 0 bases and J gave up 1 base; unmatched junction bases: 3. CDR3 protein: CASSQDWDRSYEQYF. The CDR3 DNA reads TGTGCCAGCAGCCAAGACTGGGACAGATCCTACGAGCAGTACTTC.

This clonotype was picked up many times. The V and J genes are TRBV28 and TRBJ1-4, with D hard to call. Germline loops: CDR1 MDHEN, CDR2 SYDVKM. This CDR3 is built from 15 residues. V dropped 3 bases and J dropped 6 bases, with 14 bases sitting between them. The CDR3 sequence is CASSFQVEAYEKLFF. In DNA form, the CDR3 reads TGTGCCAGCAGTTTCCAGGTGGAAGCTTATGAAAAACTGTTTTTT.

This clonotype was observed many times. The rearrangement joins TRBV20-1 to TRBJ2-5; 9 nucleotides match TRBD2. The CDR3 is made up of 17 amino acids. Germline V gene lookup returns CDR1 DFQATT and CDR2 SNEGSKA (reference sequence). Germline trimming cut 1 base from V and 4 bases from J; bases unmatched to any gene: 13. CDR3 in DNA: TGCAGTGCTAGAGGCATAGCGGGAGTTGCGGGGGGAGAGACCCAGTACTTC. This translates into CSARGIAGVAGGETQYF.

The rearrangement links TRBV5-1 to TRBJ1-1; D gene unclear. The V gene lost 8 bases and the J gene lost 3 bases, with 8 bases spanning the gap. The germline V gene encodes CDR1 SGHRS and CDR2 YFSETQ. The CDR3 runs to 11 residues. The CDR3 sequence is CASKYDTEAFF. The CDR3, as DNA: TGCGCCAGTAAATATGACACTGAAGCTTTCTTT. Based on the CDR3 plus reference TRBV5-1 and TRBJ1-1, the full variable domain is KAGVTQTPRYLIKTRGQQVTLSCSPISGHRSVSWYQQTPGQGLQFLFEYFSETQRNKGNFPGRFSGRQFSNSRSEMNVSTLELGDSALYLCASKYDTEAFFGQGTRLTVV.

The genes are TRBV12-3 or TRBV12-4 and TRBJ1-5; no reliable D call. V lost 5 bases, J lost 4 bases, and 12 bases lay in between. CDR3 length: 14 residues. DNA for the CDR3: TGTGCCAGCAGTCCCCTCCGGGGAAATCAGCCCCAGCATTTT. As protein: CASSPLRGNQPQHF.

This clonotype was seen repeatedly, ten times or more. The chain couples TRBV5-1 to TRBJ2-5, with D uncertain. The V gene's germline CDR1 is SGHRS and CDR2 YFSETQ. Deletions cut 3 bases from V and 5 bases from J, with 8 bases between. This CDR3 is 12 amino acids long. CDR3 protein: CASSSFFETQYF. The CDR3, as DNA: TGCGCCAGCAGCTCGTTCTTTGAGACCCAGTACTTC.

This clonotype has ten or more counts. The V call is TRBV11-2, the J call TRBJ2-5; D is ambiguous. Trimming removed 1 base from V and 0 bases from J, with 3 bases in between. Germline V gene data show CDR1 as SGHAT and CDR2 as FQNNGV. The CDR3 is 13 amino acids. CDR3 sequence: CASSLVDQETQYF. The CDR3 DNA is TGTGCCAGCAGCTTAGTAGACCAAGAGACCCAGTACTTC.

This clonotype was seen repeatedly, ten times or more. The CDR3 bases are TGCGCCAGCAGCGTCGGTGGGGGAACCTACAATGAGCAGTTCTTC. It encodes CASSVGGGTYNEQFF. The J gene is TRBJ2-1, the V gene TRBV4-1; the D call may be TRBD1 or TRBD2 (5 bases each). The CDR3 extends over 15 amino acids. Germline V gene data show CDR1 as MGHRA and CDR2 as YSYEKL. V lost 5 bases and J lost 2, with 13 bases in between.

This chain uses TRBV5-1 with TRBJ2-3; D is possibly TRBD2 (5 bases). Germline CDR1 and CDR2: SGHRS and YFSETQ. V was clipped by 0 bases and J by 2 bases, with 13 bases between them. CDR3 length equals 16 residues. CDR3 nucleotide sequence: TGCGCCAGCAGCTTGGTCCTAGCTTCCAACACAGATACGCAGTATTTT. It specifies CASSLVLASNTDTQYF. Full variable domain (rest looked up from reference TRBV5-1 and TRBJ2-3): KAGVTQTPRYLIKTRGQQVTLSCSPISGHRSVSWYQQTPGQGLQFLFEYFSETQRNKGNFPGRFSGRQFSNSRSEMNVSTLELGDSALYLCASSLVLASNTDTQYFGPGTRLTVL.

The CDR3 protein is CASSKLAELQETQYF. The CDR3 coding sequence is TGTGCCAGCAGTAAGCTAGCGGAGCTTCAAGAGACCCAGTACTTC. The V and J genes are TRBV6-2 or TRBV6-3 and TRBJ2-5; 7 positions agree with TRBD2. The CDR3 loop spans 15 amino acids. V gave up 5 bases and J gave up 2 bases; unmatched junction bases: 8. Germline V gene sequence: CDR1 MNHEY, CDR2 SVGEGT.

This clonotype has a count of ten or more. The chain employs TRBV5-1 and TRBJ2-3; 10 bases agree with TRBD2. The CDR3 consists of 16 residues. The V and J ends lost 4 bases and 5 bases, in that order; junction bases with no gene match: 10. Germline V gene data show CDR1 as SGHRS and CDR2 as YFSETQ. CDR3 protein: CASSNSASGGLDTQYF. CDR3 sequence (DNA): TGCGCCAGCAGCAACTCCGCTAGCGGGGGATTAGATACGCAGTATTTT.

Ten or more counts support this clonotype. The rearrangement uses TRBV6-5 and TRBJ1-1; D possibly corresponds to TRBD1 (5 bases). The length of the CDR3 is 13 residues. V lost 0 bases and J lost 5, with 7 bases in between. The germline V gene has CDR1 MNHEY and CDR2 SVGAGI. The CDR3 region is CASSYSRETEAFF. The DNA of the CDR3 is TGTGCCAGCAGTTACTCCAGGGAAACTGAAGCTTTCTTT.

Many counts were recorded for this clonotype. The DNA of the CDR3 is TGTGCCAGCAGTTCCACCGGGACAAGGAACACTGAAGCTTTCTTT. Translating it yields CASSSTGTRNTEAFF. This rearrangement joins TRBV12-3 or TRBV12-4 to TRBJ1-1; possibly TRBD1 for D (6 bases). V was clipped by 4 bases and J by 1 base, with 13 bases between them. The CDR3 runs to 15 residues.

As for this clonotype: A much larger clone lies a single base off, so this may be a read error. The chain carries TRBV6-6 and TRBJ1-4; D possibly corresponds to TRBD1 (5 bases). The CDR3 is 16 residues long. Germline V lookup: CDR1 MNHNY, CDR2 SVGAGI (reference sequence). The V and J ends lost 6 bases and 0 bases respectively, with 14 bases between them. The CDR3 is CASSRGTSATNEKLFF. DNA for the CDR3: TGTGCCAGCAGCCGGGGGACCTCAGCAACTAATGAAAAACTGTTTTTT.

In its sample, this clonotype was seen many times. The rearrangement links TRBV6-2 or TRBV6-3 to TRBJ2-2; 10 nucleotides match TRBD2. The CDR3 has 18 amino acids. The junction had 12 bases not matched to a gene; V was cut back by 2 bases and J by 6 bases. From germline, CDR1 is MNHEY and CDR2 SVGEGT. CDR3 protein: CASSYPLSSGRRAGELFF. CDR3 coding DNA: TGTGCCAGCAGTTACCCCCTATCTAGCGGGAGAAGGGCCGGGGAGCTGTTTTTT.

This clonotype occurred many times. V usage is TRBV25-1 and J usage is TRBJ2-7; 7 bases agree with TRBD1. The CDR3 contains 15 residues. The germline gives CDR1 MGHDK, CDR2 SYGVNS. V dropped 8 bases and J dropped 4; count of bases not matched to a gene: 14. The CDR3 loop reads CASENTGTAPYEQYF. Here the CDR3 DNA reads TGTGCCAGCGAAAATACCGGGACAGCTCCATACGAGCAGTACTTC.

At least ten counts were recorded for this clonotype. V usage is TRBV4-1 and J usage is TRBJ2-1; 7 positions agree with TRBD2. This CDR3 region has 15 residues. The V gene end was trimmed by 1 base and the J gene end by 7 bases; junction bases not matched to a gene: 7. The germline V gene encodes CDR1 MGHRA and CDR2 YSYEKL. CDR3 in DNA: TGCGCCAGCAGCCAAGCTCCGGGACTACGGAATGAGCAGTTCTTC. Its protein is CASSQAPGLRNEQFF.

In this sample, this clonotype turned up many times. The chain recombines TRBV20-1 with TRBJ1-4; D unclear. Germline V lookup: CDR1 DFQATT, CDR2 SNEGSKA (reference sequence). V gave up 3 bases and J gave up 8 bases, with 16 bases separating them. There are 14 residues in the CDR3. In nucleotides, the CDR3 is TGCAGTGCTAGTCCGGCTAGCTTCGACGAAAAACTGTTTTTT. It is translated as CSASPASFDEKLFF.